This passage covers 14 T cell receptor beta chains from one sample sequenced in a study of blood T cell repertoires in COVID-19. TCRdb keeps only in-frame clones here, not all; method: immunoSEQ multiplex PCR. The sample lists approximately 300,000 clones; roughly 86% were seen once. Sequenced input: peripheral blood. All receptors derive from a woman in her fifties or sixties with acute or convalescent COVID-19.

This CDR3 is CASSLGTGEQYF. CDR3 DNA sequence: TGTGCCAGCAGCTTGGGGACTGGCGAGCAGTACTTC. The V gene is TRBV5-4, the J gene TRBJ2-7, with TRBD2 as a possible D gene (5 bases). Germline V gives CDR1 SGHNT, CDR2 YYREEE (reference sequence). The germline V and J ends were trimmed by 0 bases and 6 bases, with 7 bases remaining between them. The CDR3 covers 12 residues.

V usage is TRBV7-3 and J usage is TRBJ2-1; D perhaps matches TRBD1 (5 bases). The V end lost 4 bases, the J end lost 9 bases, and 13 bases lay between the germline ends. CDR3 size: 13 residues. Germline loops: CDR1 SGHTA, CDR2 FQGTGA. CDR3 sequence: CASSSQGVGEQFF. Written as DNA, the CDR3 is TGTGCCAGCAGCTCTCAAGGGGTAGGTGAGCAGTTCTTC.

The chain joins TRBV24-1 to TRBJ1-4; 7 nucleotides line up with TRBD1. The CDR3 loop spans 16 amino acids. Germline V gene data show CDR1 as KGHDR and CDR2 as SFDVKD. Trimming at V came to 3 bases and at J to 4 bases, leaving 7 bases not matched to a gene. The CDR3 DNA is TGTGCCACCAGTGATCCTGGACAGGAGGGTAATGAAAAACTGTTTTTT. Amino acid sequence: CATSDPGQEGNEKLFF.

This clone has a single count. The rearrangement joins TRBV7-2 to TRBJ1-6; D is ambiguous. The CDR3 spans 18 residues. V was trimmed by 4 bases and J by 0 bases, leaving 16 bases between them. The germline V gene has CDR1 SGHTA and CDR2 FQGNSA. This CDR3 reads CASSSREAGSSYNSPLHF. The CDR3 DNA reads as TGTGCCAGCAGCTCGAGAGAGGCCGGGAGCTCCTATAATTCACCCCTCCACTTT. Using reference TRBV7-2 and TRBJ1-6 for the parts outside the CDR3, the full variable domain is GAGVSQSPSNKVTEKGKDVELRCDPISGHTALYWYRQSLGQGLEFLIYFQGNSAPDKSGLPSDRFSAERTGGSVSTLTIQRTQQEDSAVYLCASSSREAGSSYNSPLHFGNGTRLTVT.

This chain links TRBV28 with TRBJ1-4; 8 nucleotides match TRBD1. Unmatched junction bases numbered 10, after V lost 6 bases and J lost 7 bases. CDR1 is MDHEN, CDR2 SYDVKM, per germline. CDR3 length: 15 amino acids. The CDR3 spells CASSIMGQAGEKLFF. The CDR3 DNA sequence: TGTGCCAGCAGCATTATGGGACAGGCAGGTGAAAAACTGTTTTTT.

The V call is TRBV29-1, the J call TRBJ1-5; possibly TRBD1 for D (6 bases). Trimming removed 6 bases from V and 1 base from J, with 13 bases in between. Looked up from germline, CDR1 is SQVTM and CDR2 is ANQGSEA. CDR3 length: 14 amino acids. CDR3 nucleotides: TGCAGCGTCGGGACATCACTGAGCAATCAGCCCCAGCATTTT. This gives the protein CSVGTSLSNQPQHF.

V is TRBV27 and J is TRBJ1-4; 10 bases agree with TRBD1. Germline CDR1 and CDR2: MNHEY and SMNVEV (reference sequence). This CDR3 has 14 amino acids. V trimming: 2 bases; J trimming: 7 bases; junction bases outside the gene matches: 1. The CDR3 DNA reads as TGTGCCAGCAGTTTAAGGACAGGGGGTGAAAAACTGTTTTTT. As protein: CASSLRTGGEKLFF.

This chain connects TRBV7-9 to TRBJ1-1, with TRBD1 matching over 10 bases. Germline CDR1 SEHNR, CDR2 FQNEAQ (reference sequence). This CDR3 has 15 residues. Trimming removed 5 bases from V and 1 base from J; junction bases left unmatched: 4. DNA for the CDR3: TGTGCCAGCAGCCCCGGACAGGGGGAGAACACTGAAGCTTTCTTT. Its protein product is CASSPGQGENTEAFF.

V usage is TRBV10-3 and J usage is TRBJ1-6; no firm D call. The CDR3 has 12 residues. V dropped 3 bases and J dropped 12 bases, with 9 bases sitting between them. Germline V gene lookup returns CDR1 ENHRY and CDR2 SYGVKD. CDR3 protein: CAISDQYRPLHF. The CDR3 DNA is TGTGCCATCAGTGATCAGTACAGACCCCTCCACTTT.

The J gene is TRBJ2-5, the V gene TRBV28; 7 bases match TRBD1. With V trimmed by 2 bases and J by 5 bases, 8 bases remained unmatched. This CDR3 has 15 residues. Germline V lookup: CDR1 MDHEN, CDR2 SYDVKM. The CDR3 coding sequence is TGTGCCAGCAGTTTAATTTTAGGGGGCGGCGAGACCCAGTACTTC. It specifies CASSLILGGGETQYF.

Regarding this clone: The sample has other DNA sequences that encode this CDR3 too. The rearrangement uses TRBV18 and TRBJ1-5; 7 bases agree with TRBD1. This CDR3 is 14 amino acids long. Germline lookup yields CDR1 KGHSH and CDR2 LQKENI. V shed 3 bases, J shed 5 bases, and the junction held 4 bases outside the gene matches. Here the CDR3 DNA reads TGTGCCAGCTCACCGGCCAGGGGGGATCAGCCCCAGCATTTT. As protein: CASSPARGDQPQHF.

The genes are TRBV7-3 and TRBJ2-1; 9 positions agree with TRBD1. J gave up 5 bases and V 2 bases, and 4 bases lay outside the gene matches. The CDR3 runs 15 residues. Per the germline V gene, CDR1 is SGHTA and CDR2 is FQGTGA. The CDR3: CASSLGTGRDNEQFF. Written as DNA, the CDR3 is TGTGCCAGCAGCTTAGGGACAGGGCGCGACAATGAGCAGTTCTTC.

The rearrangement links TRBV2 to TRBJ1-4; D uncertain. The CDR3 totals 14 residues. Between the trimmed V and J ends, which lost 8 bases and 0 bases, there was a span of 10 bases. In germline, CDR1 is SNHLY, CDR2 FYNNEI. The CDR3 here is CASAFSATNEKLFF. Written as DNA, the CDR3 is TGTGCCAGCGCCTTTAGCGCAACTAATGAAAAACTGTTTTTT. Combining the CDR3 with reference TRBV2 and TRBJ1-4 gives the whole variable domain EPEVTQTPSHQVTQMGQEVILRCVPISNHLYFYWYRQILGQKVEFLVSFYNNEISEKSEIFDDQFSVERPDGSNFTLKIRSTKLEDSAMYFCASAFSATNEKLFFGSGTQLSVL.

The chain joins TRBV29-1 to TRBJ2-1; D might be TRBD2 (6 bases). The germline V and J ends were trimmed by 7 bases and 4 bases, with 11 bases remaining between them. CDR3 length: 12 residues. Germline assignment: CDR1 SQVTM and CDR2 ANQGSEA. DNA for the CDR3: TGCAGCGGCGGGAATCAGTACAATGAGCAGTTCTTC. It yields the protein CSGGNQYNEQFF.